This passage covers 22 T cell receptor beta chains from one sample sequenced in a study of T cells after yellow fever vaccination. TCRdb itself ran the 5' RACE reads through MiXCR, one entry per CDR3 protein. This sample has roughly 240,000 distinct CDR3 sequences, with 6.7% found just once. The specimen was CD4+ T cells sorted from PBMCs, collected on the day of the yellow fever booster vaccination. The receptor source for this set is a man aged 30-40 years who received the YFV17D yellow fever vaccine.

The sample holds many counts of this clonotype. The genes are TRBV20-1 and TRBJ2-3; no clear D gene. CDR3 length equals 12 residues. Trimming removed 6 bases from V and 6 bases from J, with 13 bases in between. Germline V gives CDR1 DFQATT, CDR2 SNEGSKA (reference sequence). The CDR3 DNA is TGCAGTGCGAAGACTCAGTTGGATACGCAGTATTTT. Protein: CSAKTQLDTQYF.

Only a few counts were recorded for this clonotype. The chain uses TRBV18 and TRBJ2-4; D gene uncertain. Germline CDR1 is KGHSH and CDR2 is LQKENI. There are 14 residues in the CDR3. V was clipped by 6 bases and J by 0 bases, with 9 bases between them. CDR3 DNA: TGTGCCAGCTCGGGGAACCTAGCCAAAAACATTCAGTACTTC. Amino acid sequence: CASSGNLAKNIQYF.

The J gene is TRBJ1-5, the V gene TRBV18, with a weak D call TRBD1 (5 bases). Germline-derived CDR1 and CDR2 are KGHSH and LQKENI. Trimming shortened V by 5 bases and J by 4 bases, and 9 bases separated the two germline ends. CDR3 length: 13 amino acids. Written as DNA, the CDR3 is TGTGCCAGCTCAGCTAACAGGAATCAGCCCCAGCATTTT. This gives the protein CASSANRNQPQHF. Filled out from reference TRBV18 and TRBJ1-5, the complete variable domain reads NAGVMQNPRHLVRRRGQEARLRCSPMKGHSHVYWYRQLPEEGLKFMVYLQKENIIDESGMPKERFSAEFPKEGPSILRIQQVVRGDSAAYFCASSANRNQPQHFGDGTRLSIL.

This clonotype was observed many times. The chain combines TRBV12-3 or TRBV12-4 with TRBJ2-1; 9 positions match TRBD1. CDR3 size: 16 residues. J lost 4 bases, V lost 5 bases, and 9 bases had no gene match. The CDR3 DNA reads as TGTGCCAGCAGTGCCACCGGGACAGGGCTATACAATGAGCAGTTCTTC. The encoded protein is CASSATGTGLYNEQFF.

This chain uses TRBV7-3 with TRBJ2-1, with 8 bases that match TRBD2. The CDR3 has 15 amino acids. Per germline, CDR1 SGHTA and CDR2 FQGTGA. After removal of 5 bases from V and 2 bases from J, the junction contained 5 bases not matched to a gene. The CDR3 protein is CASSLSGSTYNEQFF. The CDR3 coding sequence is TGTGCCAGCAGCCTCAGCGGGAGCACCTACAATGAGCAGTTCTTC.

The CDR3 DNA follows: TGCAGTGCTACTGATGGACGCGGGACCGGGGAGCTGTTTTTT. Its translation: CSATDGRGTGELFF. J is TRBJ2-2 and V is TRBV20-1; D possibly corresponds to TRBD2 (5 bases). Germline values: CDR1 DFQATT, CDR2 SNEGSKA (reference sequence). The CDR3 sequence is 14 residues long. V lost 4 bases and J 5 bases, leaving 14 bases between the germline ends.

CDR3 loop: CASSPYAGGPQETQYF. In DNA, the CDR3 is TGTGCCAGCAGCCCTTATGCGGGAGGGCCACAAGAGACCCAGTACTTC. V and J are TRBV7-6 and TRBJ2-5; 9 bases match TRBD2. There are 16 residues in the CDR3. The germline V gene has CDR1 SGHVS and CDR2 FNYEAQ. Trimming took 5 bases from V and 2 from J; bases not matched to a gene: 9. Based on the CDR3 plus reference TRBV7-6 and TRBJ2-5, the full variable domain is GAGVSQSPRYKVTKRGQDVALRCDPISGHVSLYWYRQALGQGPEFLTYFNYEAQQDKSGLPNDRFSAERPEGSISTLTIQRTEQRDSAMYRCASSPYAGGPQETQYFGPGTRLLVL.

This clonotype was observed at least ten times. The genes are TRBV30 and TRBJ1-5; the D is unclear. Trimming stripped 0 bases from V and 9 bases from J, with 12 bases between. CDR3 size: 13 residues. The germline gives CDR1 GTSNPN, CDR2 SVGIG (reference sequence). CDR3 DNA sequence: TGTGCCTGGAGTGTAGCGTATTGGATGCCCCAGCATTTT. Protein: CAWSVAYWMPQHF.

This clonotype was counted ten times or more. The chain combines TRBV20-1 with TRBJ2-7; tentatively, D is TRBD2 (5 bases). Germline V gene lookup returns CDR1 DFQATT and CDR2 SNEGSKA (reference sequence). CDR3 length: 16 residues. The ends were cut back, 3 bases at V and 0 bases at J, with 18 bases in the middle. CDR3 bases: TGCAGTGCTAGTCCCCCTGGAGGCGATAGCTCCTACGAGCAGTACTTC. It translates to CSASPPGGDSSYEQYF.

Only a few counts were recorded for this clonotype. This CDR3 reads CASSLLLGTGELFF. The CDR3 nucleotides read TGTGCCAGCAGCTTACTGTTGGGCACCGGGGAGCTGTTTTTT. V is TRBV7-9 and J is TRBJ2-2; D not certain. The germline V and J ends were trimmed by 2 bases and 4 bases, with 8 bases remaining between them. The CDR3 totals 14 residues. CDR1 and CDR2 from the germline V gene are SEHNR and FQNEAQ (reference sequence).

This clonotype appeared many times. The CDR3 loop is CATSREAGRRYNEQFF. The CDR3 bases are TGTGCCACCAGCAGAGAGGCCGGGAGGAGGTACAATGAGCAGTTCTTC. The genes are TRBV15 and TRBJ2-1; 7 bases match TRBD2. Germline V gene sequence: CDR1 LNHNV, CDR2 YYDKDF (reference sequence). The CDR3 is 16 amino acids. Germline trimming cut 0 bases from V and 4 bases from J; bases unmatched to any gene: 6. Full variable domain (missing parts from reference TRBV15 and TRBJ2-1): DAMVIQNPRYQVTQFGKPVTLSCSQTLNHNVMYWYQQKSSQAPKLLFHYYDKDFNNEADTPDNFQSRRPNTSFCFLDIRSPGLGDTAMYLCATSREAGRRYNEQFFGPGTRLTVL.

V gene TRBV20-1 combines with J gene TRBJ2-2; D not certain. CDR3 size: 13 residues. V was trimmed by 1 base and J by 4 bases, leaving 7 bases between them. Germline CDR1 and CDR2: DFQATT and SNEGSKA (reference sequence). CDR3 DNA sequence: TGCAGTGCTAGAGCGGGCATCACCGGGGAGCTGTTTTTT. It translates to CSARAGITGELFF.

The V gene is TRBV6-1, the J gene TRBJ1-1; a weak D match, TRBD1 (5 bases). Trimming removed 6 bases at V and 0 bases at J, with 23 bases between. Germline CDR1 MNHNS, CDR2 SASEGT. The CDR3 consists of 18 residues. The CDR3 DNA follows: TGTGCCAGCAGGCGGCCGGGGACGCAGGGAGCCGTGAACACTGAAGCTTTCTTT. It encodes CASRRPGTQGAVNTEAFF.

This clonotype showed up many times. The chain links TRBV7-3 to TRBJ2-3; D possibly corresponds to TRBD2 (5 bases). The CDR3 is 15 residues long. Trimming removed 5 bases at V and 1 base at J, with 13 bases between. CDR1 is SGHTA, CDR2 FQGTGA, per germline. The CDR3 DNA reads as TGTGCCAGCAGCACTCGGGGAGTCGGCACAGATACGCAGTATTTT. It translates to CASSTRGVGTDTQYF.

This clonotype was detected ten times or more. The chain uses TRBV7-2 and TRBJ2-7, with 11 bases matching TRBD1. V gave up 5 bases and J gave up 2 bases; unmatched junction bases: 2. CDR1 SGHTA and CDR2 FQGNSA come from the germline V gene. CDR3 length: 14 residues. CDR3 residues: CASSRDRGAYEQYF. DNA of the CDR3: TGTGCCAGCAGCCGGGACAGGGGGGCCTACGAGCAGTACTTC.

This clonotype occurred many times. The chain links TRBV7-9 to TRBJ2-1, with 9 nucleotides matching TRBD2. From germline, CDR1 is SEHNR and CDR2 FQNEAQ (reference sequence). The CDR3 is made up of 14 amino acids. The V segment lost 3 bases and the J segment 9 bases; nucleotides outside the gene matches: 6. In DNA form, the CDR3 reads TGTGCCAGCAGCTTCGGGGCGGGAGGGCTTGAGCAGTTCTTC. This codes for CASSFGAGGLEQFF.

This clonotype came up a few times. The chain uses TRBV11-1 and TRBJ1-2; D gene uncertain. CDR1 is SGHAT and CDR2 is FQDESV in the germline V gene (reference sequence). The CDR3 length is 14 residues. Between the trimmed V and J ends, which lost 0 bases and 1 base, there was a span of 6 bases. DNA for the CDR3: TGTGCCAGCAGCTTAGCGGCAGATAACTATGGCTACACCTTC. Its protein product is CASSLAADNYGYTF. The full variable domain, completed using reference TRBV11-1 and TRBJ1-2, is EAEVAQSPRYKITEKSQAVAFWCDPISGHATLYWYRQILGQGPELLVQFQDESVVDDSQLPKDRFSAERLKGVDSTLKIQPAELGDSAMYLCASSLAADNYGYTFGSGTRLTVV.

This clonotype was observed at least ten times. The rearrangement links TRBV12-3 or TRBV12-4 to TRBJ2-7, with D perhaps TRBD2 (6 bases). Between the trimmed V and J ends, which lost 2 bases and 4 bases, there was a span of 15 bases. This CDR3 contains 15 residues. The DNA for the CDR3 is TGTGCCAGCAGTTTAAGGGGAGTAGGAGGGTACGAGCAGTACTTC. Amino acids: CASSLRGVGGYEQYF.

This clonotype occurred many times. The gene calls are TRBV7-3 and TRBJ2-1; 12 bases match TRBD2. Per the germline V gene, CDR1 is SGHTA and CDR2 is FQGTGA. The length of the CDR3 is 14 residues. J lost 7 bases, V lost 5 bases, and 3 bases had no gene match. In nucleotides, the CDR3 is TGTGCCAGCAGCACGACTAGCGGGGGTAATGAGCAGTTCTTC. It is translated as CASSTTSGGNEQFF.

This clonotype showed up many times. The chain has TRBV6-2 or TRBV6-3 and TRBJ1-1; D possibly corresponds to TRBD1 (5 bases). V was cut by 6 bases and J by 0 bases, with 14 bases left in between. This CDR3 spans 15 amino acids. Germline values: CDR1 MNHEY, CDR2 SVGEGT. This CDR3 is CASSPFRGMNTEAFF. The CDR3, as DNA: TGTGCCAGCAGCCCCTTTCGGGGGATGAACACTGAAGCTTTCTTT.

The table lists this clonotype with many counts. As DNA, the CDR3 is TGCAGTGCCAGGGCAGCGGGAGGGGCCTACGAGCAGTACTTC. It is translated as CSARAAGGAYEQYF. V is TRBV20-1 and J is TRBJ2-7, with 10 bases lining up with TRBD2. CDR3 size: 14 residues. Germline V lookup: CDR1 DFQATT, CDR2 SNEGSKA (reference sequence). The junction had 7 bases not matched to a gene; V was cut back by 6 bases and J by 2 bases.

The V gene is TRBV6-4, the J gene TRBJ2-1; no firm D call. Looked up from germline, CDR1 is MRHNA and CDR2 is SNTAGT. Trimming shortened V by 4 bases and J by 7 bases, and 11 bases separated the two germline ends. The CDR3 sequence is 13 residues long. CDR3 protein: CASSALDGNEQFF. The CDR3 region has the DNA TGTGCCAGCAGTGCCCTGGACGGGAATGAGCAGTTCTTC.